One sample yielded the 20 T cell receptor beta chains listed below, sequenced in a study of patients and donors after allogeneic stem cell transplantation. TCRdb passed the RT-PCR reads through MiXCR, listing each CDR3 protein once. The sample consists of about 87,000 distinct CDR3 sequences, approximately 5.2% of them appearing once. Sequences were obtained from blood, either unsorted or a sorted T cell fraction (not recorded which). The receptors originated from a human donor who was either an allogeneic HSCT recipient or a stem cell or donor lymphocyte infusion donor (not recorded which). It is not recorded whose cells these are; they may come from a transplant donor.

This clonotype was picked up many times. The V and J genes are TRBV5-8 and TRBJ1-1, with 7 bases aligning to TRBD1. The J segment lost 7 bases and the V segment lost 1 base, leaving 4 bases of the junction unmatched. Germline V CDR1 and CDR2: SGHTS, YDEGEE. CDR3 length: 13 residues. The CDR3 bases are TGTGCCAGCAGCTTGTTAGGGGGCGGTGAAGCTTTCTTT. This gives the protein CASSLLGGGEAFF.

This clonotype occurred many times. This sequence joins TRBV9 and TRBJ1-1; D not certain. The germline V gene has CDR1 SGDLS and CDR2 YYNGEE. The CDR3 loop spans 12 amino acids. V lost 6 bases and J 2 bases, leaving 8 bases between the germline ends. The CDR3 DNA sequence: TGTGCCAGCACACCCATTAACACTGAAGCTTTCTTT. It yields the protein CASTPINTEAFF.

The V gene is TRBV20-1, the J gene TRBJ1-4; D possibly corresponds to TRBD1 (5 bases). The CDR3 totals 14 residues. V was trimmed by 6 bases and J by 3 bases, leaving 14 bases between them. Germline V gene sequence: CDR1 DFQATT, CDR2 SNEGSKA (reference sequence). The CDR3 reads CSAPTPGSNEKLFF. In DNA form, the CDR3 reads TGCAGTGCCCCTACCCCAGGGTCTAATGAAAAACTGTTTTTT.

This clonotype has a count of ten or more. The rearrangement uses TRBV7-8 and TRBJ2-1; TRBD1 is a possible D gene (6 bases). The germline V gene encodes CDR1 SGHVS and CDR2 FQNEAQ. The CDR3 loop spans 16 amino acids. The V end lost 5 bases, the J end lost 9 bases, and 23 bases lay between the germline ends. CDR3 region: CASSDRSRGGGGEQFF. CDR3 DNA sequence: TGTGCCAGCAGCGACCGGTCTCGAGGGGGTGGGGGTGAGCAGTTCTTC.

Only a few counts were recorded for this clonotype. The chain employs TRBV6-1 and TRBJ2-1; 7 nucleotides agree with TRBD1. CDR3 length equals 16 residues. CDR1 and CDR2 (germline): MNHNS, SASEGT. The junction had 9 bases not matched to a gene; V was cut back by 3 bases and J by 4 bases. The DNA for the CDR3 is TGTGCCAGCAGTGACCACAGGGGTTCGGGGTACAATGAGCAGTTCTTC. Its protein product is CASSDHRGSGYNEQFF.

V gene TRBV11-2 combines with J gene TRBJ2-4, with no clear D. Germline loops: CDR1 SGHAT, CDR2 FQNNGV. The CDR3 spans 16 residues. V was clipped by 5 bases and J by 0 bases, with 14 bases between them. CDR3 DNA sequence: TGTGCCAGCAGCCCCCGGATGGGGATAGCCAAAAACATTCAGTACTTC. Translated: CASSPRMGIAKNIQYF.

This clonotype was recorded many times. This rearrangement joins TRBV25-1 to TRBJ1-2; the D gene is possibly TRBD1 (6 bases). Germline lookup yields CDR1 MGHDK and CDR2 SYGVNS. The CDR3 loop spans 12 amino acids. The V end was cut by 6 bases, the J end by 8 bases, with 13 bases between. CDR3 DNA sequence: TGTGCCAGCAGATTAGGGGGGTCCGGCTACACCTTC. As protein: CASRLGGSGYTF.

This clonotype was detected many times. V usage is TRBV6-5 and J usage is TRBJ2-1, with TRBD2 matching over 15 bases. CDR1 MNHEY and CDR2 SVGAGI come from the germline V gene. The CDR3 covers 16 residues. V shed 2 bases, J shed 8 bases, and the junction held 4 bases outside the gene matches. CDR3 residues: CASSYRGLAGGDEQFF. The CDR3, as DNA: TGTGCCAGCAGTTACCGAGGACTAGCGGGAGGGGATGAGCAGTTCTTC.

This clonotype was seen ten or more times. This sequence joins TRBV5-5 and TRBJ1-4, with a weak D call TRBD1 (5 bases). The CDR3 extends over 15 amino acids. V lost 0 bases to trimming and J lost 7 bases, with 13 bases between them. Per germline, CDR1 SGHKS and CDR2 YYEKEE (reference sequence). DNA of the CDR3: TGTGCCAGCAGCTTGGGACCGACAGCCGCTGAAAAACTGTTTTTT. Protein: CASSLGPTAAEKLFF.

The sample holds a few counts of this clonotype. The V and J genes are TRBV27 and TRBJ2-1; 8 nucleotides agree with TRBD1. Trimming cost V 8 bases and J 7 bases; bases outside gene matches: 13. Germline V gene lookup returns CDR1 MNHEY and CDR2 SMNVEV (reference sequence). The CDR3 spans 15 residues. CDR3 residues: CASRPDRVARNEQFF. The CDR3 coding sequence is TGTGCCAGCCGACCGGACAGGGTGGCGAGGAATGAGCAGTTCTTC.

This clonotype was recorded many times. J is TRBJ1-6 and V is TRBV28, with D maybe TRBD1 (6 bases). The CDR3 is 14 amino acids. Germline assignment: CDR1 MDHEN and CDR2 SYDVKM. Trimming removed 8 bases at V and 10 bases at J, with 18 bases between. CDR3 in amino acids: CASLPGHLGSPLHF. In nucleotides, the CDR3 is TGTGCCAGCTTACCGGGACATCTCGGATCACCCCTCCACTTT.

This clonotype was seen a handful of times. V usage is TRBV5-4 and J usage is TRBJ2-5; 7 bases map to TRBD1. The CDR3 is made up of 16 amino acids. J gave up 0 bases and V 4 bases, and 9 bases lay outside the gene matches. Germline V gene sequence: CDR1 SGHNT, CDR2 YYREEE (reference sequence). In nucleotides, the CDR3 is TGTGCCAGCAGCCCCAGGACAGGAGCCGACCAAGAGACCCAGTACTTC. Translated: CASSPRTGADQETQYF.

The gene calls are TRBV20-1 and TRBJ2-1, with 9 positions matching TRBD2. The germline CDR1 and CDR2 sequences are DFQATT and SNEGSKA (reference sequence). V shed 3 bases, J shed 3 bases, and the junction held 9 bases outside the gene matches. CDR3 size: 16 residues. The CDR3 DNA reads as TGCAGTGCTAGGGGATTAGCGGGGGAGAACTACAATGAGCAGTTCTTC. Residues: CSARGLAGENYNEQFF.

Many counts were recorded for this clonotype. The V gene is TRBV6-1, the J gene TRBJ1-1, with TRBD1 as a possible D gene (5 bases). Trimming stripped 5 bases from V and 4 bases from J, with 14 bases between. CDR1 and CDR2 from the germline V gene are MNHNS and SASEGT. The CDR3 loop spans 14 amino acids. In DNA form, the CDR3 reads TGTGCCAGCAGTCGTCAGGGCTCCTTCACTGAAGCTTTCTTT. It translates to CASSRQGSFTEAFF.

The V and J genes are TRBV14 and TRBJ1-1; perhaps TRBD1 as D (5 bases). Germline V gene data show CDR1 as SGHDN and CDR2 as FVKESK. V was shortened by 4 bases and J by 3 bases, with 15 bases between the two germline ends. CDR3 length: 15 residues. For the CDR3, the DNA is TGTGCCAGCAGCCTATCCGGGGGATCTTACACTGAAGCTTTCTTT. Its protein is CASSLSGGSYTEAFF. The full variable domain, in which reference TRBV14 and TRBJ1-1 provide the parts outside the CDR3, is EAGVTQFPSHSVIEKGQTVTLRCDPISGHDNLYWYRRVMGKEIKFLLHFVKESKQDESGMPNNRFLAERTGGTYSTLKVQPAELEDSGVYFCASSLSGGSYTEAFFGQGTRLTVV.

This clonotype was observed many times. The J gene is TRBJ1-2, the V gene TRBV7-9, with a possible D match to TRBD1 (5 bases). V lost 4 bases, J lost 4 bases, and 10 bases lay in between. From germline, CDR1 is SEHNR and CDR2 FQNEAQ (reference sequence). The CDR3 loop spans 13 amino acids. The CDR3 loop reads CASSSRVGYGYTF. The DNA of the CDR3 is TGTGCCAGCAGCTCCAGGGTGGGCTATGGCTACACCTTC.

V and J are TRBV12-3 or TRBV12-4 and TRBJ2-1; the D is unclear. This CDR3 has 15 amino acids. Trimming took 8 bases from V and 5 from J, leaving 19 bases between them. CDR3 in amino acids: CASSLYGLTNNEQFF. CDR3 coding DNA: TGTGCCAGCTCCCTCTATGGGCTAACCAACAATGAGCAGTTCTTC.

This clonotype was observed at least ten times. The V and J genes are TRBV2 and TRBJ2-5; TRBD1 matches at 7 bases. V shed 4 bases and J 4 bases; nucleotides not matched to a gene: 6. There are 14 residues in the CDR3. Germline V gene data show CDR1 as SNHLY and CDR2 as FYNNEI. In DNA, the CDR3 is TGTGCCAGCAGTGTGGGTAGGGGGCGAGAGACCCAGTACTTC. This sequence encodes CASSVGRGRETQYF.

This clonotype was counted many times. The J gene is TRBJ1-4, the V gene TRBV7-6; D gene ambiguous. The CDR3 extends over 13 amino acids. With 2 bases removed from V and 3 bases from J, the gap between germline ends came to 4 bases. Germline V gives CDR1 SGHVS, CDR2 FNYEAQ. The chain's CDR3 is CASSLKANEKLFF. CDR3 DNA: TGTGCCAGCAGCTTAAAGGCTAATGAAAAACTGTTTTTT.

Sample share makes this clonotype medium-sized. V and J are TRBV12-3 or TRBV12-4 and TRBJ1-1; a possible D gene is TRBD1 (5 bases). The CDR3 extends over 13 amino acids. The V and J ends lost 6 bases and 0 bases respectively, with 8 bases between them. The CDR3 is CASSQGMNTEAFF. For the CDR3, the DNA is TGTGCCAGCAGCCAGGGTATGAACACTGAAGCTTTCTTT.